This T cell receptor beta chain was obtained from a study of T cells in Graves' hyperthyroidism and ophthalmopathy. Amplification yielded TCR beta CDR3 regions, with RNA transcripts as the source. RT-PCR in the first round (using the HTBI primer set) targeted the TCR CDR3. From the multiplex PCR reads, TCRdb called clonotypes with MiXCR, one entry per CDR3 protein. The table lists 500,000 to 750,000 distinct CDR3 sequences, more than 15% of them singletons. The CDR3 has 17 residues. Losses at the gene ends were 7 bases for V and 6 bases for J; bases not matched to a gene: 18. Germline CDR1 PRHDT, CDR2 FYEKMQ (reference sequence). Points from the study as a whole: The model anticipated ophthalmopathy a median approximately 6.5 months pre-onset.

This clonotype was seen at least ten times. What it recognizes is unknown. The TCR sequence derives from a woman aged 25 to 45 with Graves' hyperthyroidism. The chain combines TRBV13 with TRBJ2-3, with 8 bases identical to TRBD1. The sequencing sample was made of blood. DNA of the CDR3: TGTGCCAGCACCCGGCGCCTTTTCAGGGGGCTTATGGATACGCAGTATTTT. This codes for CASTRRLFRGLMDTQYF.